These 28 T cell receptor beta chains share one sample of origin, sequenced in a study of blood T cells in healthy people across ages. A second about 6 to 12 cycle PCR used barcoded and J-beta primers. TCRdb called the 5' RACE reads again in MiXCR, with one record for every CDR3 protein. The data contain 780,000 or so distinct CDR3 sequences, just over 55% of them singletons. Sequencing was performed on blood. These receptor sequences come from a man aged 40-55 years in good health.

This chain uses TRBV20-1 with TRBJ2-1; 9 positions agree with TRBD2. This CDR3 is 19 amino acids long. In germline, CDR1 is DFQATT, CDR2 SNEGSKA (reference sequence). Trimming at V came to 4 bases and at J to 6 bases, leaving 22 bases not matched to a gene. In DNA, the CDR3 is TGCAGTGCTATCCCCGGGGTAGCGGGAGTAGATCGCCTACGCAATGAGCAGTTCTTC. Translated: CSAIPGVAGVDRLRNEQFF.

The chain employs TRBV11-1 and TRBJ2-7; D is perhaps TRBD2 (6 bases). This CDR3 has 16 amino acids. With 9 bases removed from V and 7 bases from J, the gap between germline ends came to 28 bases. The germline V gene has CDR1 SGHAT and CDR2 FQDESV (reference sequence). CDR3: CASSPRGAGRFNEQYF. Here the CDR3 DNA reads TGTGCCAGTAGCCCAAGAGGCGCAGGGAGGTTCAATGAGCAGTACTTC.

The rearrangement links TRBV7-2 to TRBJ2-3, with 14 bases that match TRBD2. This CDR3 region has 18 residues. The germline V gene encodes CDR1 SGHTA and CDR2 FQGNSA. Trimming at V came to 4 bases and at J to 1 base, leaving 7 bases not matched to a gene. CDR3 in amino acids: CASSSRLAGGGGTDTQYF. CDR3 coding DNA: TGTGCCAGCAGCTCCAGACTAGCGGGAGGGGGGGGCACAGATACGCAGTATTTT.

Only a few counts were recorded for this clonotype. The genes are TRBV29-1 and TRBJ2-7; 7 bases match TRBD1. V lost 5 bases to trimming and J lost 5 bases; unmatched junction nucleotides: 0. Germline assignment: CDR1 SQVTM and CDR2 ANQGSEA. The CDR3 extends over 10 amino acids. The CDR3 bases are TGCAGCGTTACAGGGGACGAGCAGTACTTC. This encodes CSVTGDEQYF.

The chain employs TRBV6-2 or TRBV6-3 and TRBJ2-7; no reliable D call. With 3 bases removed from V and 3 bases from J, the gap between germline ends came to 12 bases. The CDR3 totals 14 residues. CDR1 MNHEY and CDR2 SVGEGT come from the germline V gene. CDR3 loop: CASSYTQVLYEQYF. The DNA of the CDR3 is TGTGCCAGCAGTTATACCCAGGTACTCTACGAGCAGTACTTC.

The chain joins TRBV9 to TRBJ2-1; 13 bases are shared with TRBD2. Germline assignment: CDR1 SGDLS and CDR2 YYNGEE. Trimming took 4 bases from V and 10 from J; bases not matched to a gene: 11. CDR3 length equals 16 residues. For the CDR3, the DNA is TGTGCCAGCAGCCCTGAGGGACTAGCGGGATTGAGGGAGCAGTTCTTC. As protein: CASSPEGLAGLREQFF.

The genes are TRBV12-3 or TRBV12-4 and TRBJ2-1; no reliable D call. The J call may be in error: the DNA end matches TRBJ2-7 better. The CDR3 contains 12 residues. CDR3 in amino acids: CASSERSNEQYF. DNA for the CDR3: TGTGCCAGCAGTGAACGGTCAAATGAGCAGTACTTC.

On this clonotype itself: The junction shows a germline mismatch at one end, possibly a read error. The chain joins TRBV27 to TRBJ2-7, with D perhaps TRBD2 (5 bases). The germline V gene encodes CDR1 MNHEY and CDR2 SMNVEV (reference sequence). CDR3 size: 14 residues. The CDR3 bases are TGTACCAGCAGTTTCGGAGGATGGGGTTACGAGCAGTACTTC. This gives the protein CTSSFGGWGYEQYF.

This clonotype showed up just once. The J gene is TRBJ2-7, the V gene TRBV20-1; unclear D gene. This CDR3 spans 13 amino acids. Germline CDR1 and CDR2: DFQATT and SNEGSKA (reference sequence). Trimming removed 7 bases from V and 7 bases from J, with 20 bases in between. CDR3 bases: TGCAGTGGTAGGAGCAAGGTCAACAATGAGCAGTACTTC. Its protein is CSGRSKVNNEQYF.

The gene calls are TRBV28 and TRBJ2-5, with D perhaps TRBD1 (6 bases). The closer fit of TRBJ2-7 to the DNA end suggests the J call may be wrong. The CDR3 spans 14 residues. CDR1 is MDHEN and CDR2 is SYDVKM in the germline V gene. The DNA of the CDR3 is TGTGCCAGCAGCCCCCCGGGACACCAATACGAGCAGTACTTC. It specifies CASSPPGHQYEQYF.

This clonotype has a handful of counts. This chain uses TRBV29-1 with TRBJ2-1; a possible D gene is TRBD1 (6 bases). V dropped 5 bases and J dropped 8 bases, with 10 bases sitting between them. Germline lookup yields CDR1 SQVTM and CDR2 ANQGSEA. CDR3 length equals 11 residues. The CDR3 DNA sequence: TGCAGCGTTTACAGGGAGTATGAGCAGTTCTTC. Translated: CSVYREYEQFF.

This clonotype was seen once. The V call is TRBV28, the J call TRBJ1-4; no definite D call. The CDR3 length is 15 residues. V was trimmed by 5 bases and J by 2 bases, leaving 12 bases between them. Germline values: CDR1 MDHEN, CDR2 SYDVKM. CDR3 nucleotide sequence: TGTGCCAGCAGTCCGCATAGAGGGACTAATGAAAAACTGTTTTTT. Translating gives CASSPHRGTNEKLFF.

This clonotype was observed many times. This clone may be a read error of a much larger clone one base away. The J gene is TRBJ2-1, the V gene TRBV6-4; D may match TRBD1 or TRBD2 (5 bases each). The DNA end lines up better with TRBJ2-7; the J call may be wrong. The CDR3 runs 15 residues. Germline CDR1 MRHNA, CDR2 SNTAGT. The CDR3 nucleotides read TGTGCCAGCAGTGGAGGAGAGGGGCCCTACAATGAGCAGTACTTC. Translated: CASSGGEGPYNEQYF.

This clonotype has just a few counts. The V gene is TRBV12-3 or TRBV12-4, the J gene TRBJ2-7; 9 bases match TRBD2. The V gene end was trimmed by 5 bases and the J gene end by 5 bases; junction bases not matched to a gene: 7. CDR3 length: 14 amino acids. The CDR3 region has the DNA TGTGCCAGCAGTCTGCGGGAGGGCCGCCACGAGCAGTACTTC. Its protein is CASSLREGRHEQYF.

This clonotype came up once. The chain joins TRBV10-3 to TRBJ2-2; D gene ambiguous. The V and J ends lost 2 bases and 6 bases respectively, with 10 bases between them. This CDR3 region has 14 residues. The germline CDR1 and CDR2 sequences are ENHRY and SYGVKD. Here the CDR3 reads CAISEAVSAGELFF. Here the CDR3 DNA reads TGTGCCATCAGTGAGGCTGTGAGCGCCGGGGAGCTGTTTTTT.

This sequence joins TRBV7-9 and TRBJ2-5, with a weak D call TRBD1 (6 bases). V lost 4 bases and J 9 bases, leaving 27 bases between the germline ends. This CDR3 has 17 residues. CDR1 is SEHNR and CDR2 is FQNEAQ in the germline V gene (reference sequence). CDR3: CASSSIHITGPLVAQYF. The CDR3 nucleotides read TGTGCCAGCAGCTCTATTCACATTACAGGGCCCCTTGTGGCCCAGTACTTC.

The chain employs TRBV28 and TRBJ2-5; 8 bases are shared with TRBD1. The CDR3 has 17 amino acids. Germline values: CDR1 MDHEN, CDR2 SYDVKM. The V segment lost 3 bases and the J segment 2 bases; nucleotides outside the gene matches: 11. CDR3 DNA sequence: TGTGCCAGCAGTTTGTCCTTACCGGGACAGGCACAAGAGACCCAGTACTTC. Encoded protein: CASSLSLPGQAQETQYF.

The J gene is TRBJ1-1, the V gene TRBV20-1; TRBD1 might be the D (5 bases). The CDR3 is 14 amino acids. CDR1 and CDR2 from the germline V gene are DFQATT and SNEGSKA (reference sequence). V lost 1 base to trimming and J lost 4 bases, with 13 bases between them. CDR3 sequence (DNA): TGCAGTGCTAGAGGGACGGCTGGGGGCACTGAAGCTTTCTTT. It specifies CSARGTAGGTEAFF.

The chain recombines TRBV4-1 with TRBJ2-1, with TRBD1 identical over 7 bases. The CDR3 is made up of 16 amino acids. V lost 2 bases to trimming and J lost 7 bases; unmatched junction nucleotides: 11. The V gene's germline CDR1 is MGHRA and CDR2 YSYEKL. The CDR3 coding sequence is TGCGCCAGCAGCCAAAAGGACAGGTTCATAGGGAATGAGCAGTTCTTC. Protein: CASSQKDRFIGNEQFF.

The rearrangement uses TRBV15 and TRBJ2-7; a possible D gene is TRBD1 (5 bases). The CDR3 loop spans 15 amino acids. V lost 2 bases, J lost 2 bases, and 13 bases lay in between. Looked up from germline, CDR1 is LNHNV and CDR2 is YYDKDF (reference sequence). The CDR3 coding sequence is TGTGCCACCAGCAGATCCCGTAGGGGCCCCTACGAGCAGTACTTC. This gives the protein CATSRSRRGPYEQYF.

The CDR3 DNA reads as TGTGCCAGCAGTGAACTTGCCGGGGACGGCGAGCAGTACTTC. Protein: CASSELAGDGEQYF. V usage is TRBV6-1 and J usage is TRBJ2-5, with D possibly called TRBD1 or TRBD2 (5 bases each). The J call may be wrong; the DNA end is better matched by TRBJ2-7. This CDR3 contains 14 residues. Germline CDR1 reads MNHNS; CDR2 reads SASEGT.

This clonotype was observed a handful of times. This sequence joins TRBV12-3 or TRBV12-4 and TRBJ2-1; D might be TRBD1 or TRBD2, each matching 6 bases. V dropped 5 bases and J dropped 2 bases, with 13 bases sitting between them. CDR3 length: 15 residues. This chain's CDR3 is CASSRGGSPYNEQFF. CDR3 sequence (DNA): TGTGCCAGCAGTCGAGGGGGGTCGCCCTACAATGAGCAGTTCTTC.

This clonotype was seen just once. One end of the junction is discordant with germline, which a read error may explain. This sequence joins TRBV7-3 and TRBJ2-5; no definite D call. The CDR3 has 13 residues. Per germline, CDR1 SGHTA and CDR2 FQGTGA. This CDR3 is CASSSYGVETRYF. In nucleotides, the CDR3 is TGTGCCAGCAGCTCCTACGGTGTGGAGACCCGGTACTTC.

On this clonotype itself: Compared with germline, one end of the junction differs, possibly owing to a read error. For the CDR3, the DNA is TGTGCCAGCAGTTTTAAGGAATGGGACAGGTCTGGGGCCAACGTCCAGACTTTC. As protein: CASSFKEWDRSGANVQTF. This chain uses TRBV12-3 or TRBV12-4 with TRBJ2-6, with 8 bases matching TRBD1. CDR3 size: 18 residues.

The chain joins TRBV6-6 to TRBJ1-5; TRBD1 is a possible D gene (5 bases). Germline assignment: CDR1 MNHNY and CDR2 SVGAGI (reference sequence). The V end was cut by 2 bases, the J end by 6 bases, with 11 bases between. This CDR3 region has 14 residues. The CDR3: CASSYSSGRQPQHF. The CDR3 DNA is TGTGCCAGCAGTTACAGCTCAGGGCGTCAGCCCCAGCATTTT.

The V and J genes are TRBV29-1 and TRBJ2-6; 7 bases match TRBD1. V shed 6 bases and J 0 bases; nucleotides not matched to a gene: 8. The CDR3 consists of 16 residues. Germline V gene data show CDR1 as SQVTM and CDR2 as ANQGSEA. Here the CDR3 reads CSVLDRVRSGANVLTF. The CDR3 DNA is TGCAGCGTACTAGACAGGGTGCGCTCTGGGGCCAACGTCCTGACTTTC.

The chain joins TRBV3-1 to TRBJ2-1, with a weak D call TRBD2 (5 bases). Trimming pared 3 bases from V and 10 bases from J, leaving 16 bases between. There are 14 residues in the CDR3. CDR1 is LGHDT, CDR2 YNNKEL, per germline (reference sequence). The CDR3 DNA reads TGTGCCAGCAGCCATACTGACTATGGCCAGGAGCAGTTCTTC. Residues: CASSHTDYGQEQFF.

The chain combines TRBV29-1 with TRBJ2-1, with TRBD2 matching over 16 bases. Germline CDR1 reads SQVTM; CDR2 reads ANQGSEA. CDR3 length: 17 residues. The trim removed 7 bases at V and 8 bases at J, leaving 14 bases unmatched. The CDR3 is CSGSPGTSGRAGDEQFF. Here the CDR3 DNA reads TGCAGCGGATCACCCGGGACTAGCGGGAGGGCCGGCGATGAGCAGTTCTTC.